The 26 T cell receptor beta chains below were found in one sample sequenced in a study of cytomegalovirus exposure and HLA in healthy donors. The protocol was immunoSEQ multiplex PCR, while the TCRdb copy is restricted to in-frame clones and leaves out a portion. The sample consists of over 200,000 clones, over 80% of them appearing once. The sample comprised PBMCs. These TCRs come from a woman younger than 30 in good health and CMV-seronegative.

V usage is TRBV7-2 and J usage is TRBJ2-7; weak D call: TRBD2 (6 bases). Deletions cut 8 bases from V and 2 bases from J, with 16 bases between. The CDR3 sequence is 14 residues long. Germline CDR1 and CDR2: SGHTA and FQGNSA. In DNA, the CDR3 is TGTGCCAGCTCTCGGAGGGAGCCCCCCTACGAGCAGTACTTC. Translation: CASSRREPPYEQYF. The whole variable domain, filled in from reference TRBV7-2 and TRBJ2-7, reads GAGVSQSPSNKVTEKGKDVELRCDPISGHTALYWYRQSLGQGLEFLIYFQGNSAPDKSGLPSDRFSAERTGGSVSTLTIQRTQQEDSAVYLCASSRREPPYEQYFGPGTRLTVT.

V gene TRBV5-1 combines with J gene TRBJ2-5; D may be TRBD2 (7 bases). The ends were cut back, 4 bases at V and 2 bases at J, with 24 bases in the middle. This CDR3 is 18 amino acids long. The germline V gene has CDR1 SGHRS and CDR2 YFSETQ. The CDR3 bases are TGCGCCAGCAGCCGGGGGGCGATCGCGGGGACTTATCAAGAGACCCAGTACTTC. Translating it yields CASSRGAIAGTYQETQYF.

This chain links TRBV10-3 with TRBJ2-7, with TRBD1 as a possible D gene (5 bases). The CDR3 contains 15 residues. V shed 3 bases and J shed 2 bases, with 14 bases lying between them. Germline V CDR1 and CDR2: ENHRY, SYGVKD. CDR3 sequence (DNA): TGTGCCATCAGTGAAGGGGCAGGAACAACCTACGAGCAGTACTTC. As protein: CAISEGAGTTYEQYF.

Remarks on this clone: The identical CDR3 is also encoded by other nucleotide sequences in the sample. The chain combines TRBV27 with TRBJ1-2; D unresolved. There are 14 residues in the CDR3. V lost 0 bases, J lost 2 bases, and 7 bases lay in between. Germline V lookup: CDR1 MNHEY, CDR2 SMNVEV (reference sequence). This chain's CDR3 is CASSLSGGNYGYTF. The CDR3 DNA follows: TGTGCCAGCAGTTTATCCGGAGGGAACTATGGCTACACCTTC.

CDR3 sequence: CASSLGWRTEAFF. For the CDR3, the DNA is TGTGCCAGCAGCCTCGGATGGAGGACTGAAGCTTTCTTT. The chain uses TRBV28 and TRBJ1-1; D not certain. From germline, CDR1 is MDHEN and CDR2 SYDVKM. With 6 bases removed from V and 5 bases from J, the gap between germline ends came to 13 bases. The CDR3 runs 13 residues.

The genes are TRBV13 and TRBJ2-1; TRBD2 matches 12 bases. The ends lost 3 bases at V and 7 bases at J; junction bases unmatched: 4. CDR1 and CDR2 from the germline V gene are PRHDT and FYEKMQ (reference sequence). This CDR3 spans 15 amino acids. The CDR3 protein is CASSFVGLAGNEQFF. The CDR3 DNA follows: TGTGCCAGCAGCTTCGTCGGACTAGCGGGGAATGAGCAGTTCTTC. Drawing the rest from reference TRBV13 and TRBJ2-1, the complete variable domain is AAGVIQSPRHLIKEKRETATLKCYPIPRHDTVYWYQQGPGQDPQFLISFYEKMQSDKGSIPDRFSAQQFSDYHSELNMSSLELGDSALYFCASSFVGLAGNEQFFGPGTRLTVL.

This clone was counted only a few times. This chain uses TRBV4-2 with TRBJ1-2, with TRBD1 matching over 7 bases. Unmatched junction bases numbered 3, after V lost 4 bases and J lost 4 bases. The CDR3 has 13 residues. In germline, CDR1 is LGHNA, CDR2 YNFKEQ. The CDR3 DNA reads as TGTGCCAGCAGCCCGACAGGGTCCTATGGCTACACCTTC. The encoded protein is CASSPTGSYGYTF.

The count of this clone is one. This chain connects TRBV11-2 to TRBJ1-1; weak D call: TRBD1 (6 bases). The V end lost 0 bases, the J end lost 6 bases, and 11 bases lay between the germline ends. This CDR3 spans 14 amino acids. CDR1 and CDR2 (germline): SGHAT, FQNNGV. In DNA, the CDR3 is TGTGCCAGCAGCTTAGACGGGGGCTGGGCTGAAGCTTTCTTT. Translation gives CASSLDGGWAEAFF.

The V and J genes are TRBV19 and TRBJ1-1; no clear D. Germline CDR1 LNHDA, CDR2 SQIVND (reference sequence). CDR3 length: 14 residues. V gave up 4 bases and J gave up 1 base, with 10 bases separating them. In DNA form, the CDR3 reads TGTGCCAGTAGTACGGGTTGGGCGAACACTGAAGCTTTCTTT. Protein: CASSTGWANTEAFF.

The chain recombines TRBV5-1 with TRBJ2-6; possibly TRBD1 for D (6 bases). V was trimmed by 0 bases and J by 4 bases, leaving 8 bases between them. The CDR3 is made up of 15 amino acids. In germline, CDR1 is SGHRS, CDR2 YFSETQ. The CDR3 here is CASSLGGQGANVLTF. In DNA form, the CDR3 reads TGCGCCAGCAGCTTGGGGGGGCAAGGGGCCAACGTCCTGACTTTC.

The table lists this clone with a few counts. The chain recombines TRBV11-2 with TRBJ2-1, with D unresolved. Germline CDR1 and CDR2: SGHAT and FQNNGV. V lost 5 bases and J 0 bases, leaving 11 bases between the germline ends. The CDR3 totals 15 residues. The CDR3 region has the DNA TGTGCCAGCAGCCCCCGTCTAAGCTCCTACAATGAGCAGTTCTTC. It encodes CASSPRLSSYNEQFF.

The CDR3 DNA reads TGTGCCAGCAGCTTAGAAAGTCACTCTGGGGCCAACGTCCTGACTTTC. The encoded protein is CASSLESHSGANVLTF. The rearrangement uses TRBV11-1 and TRBJ2-6, with D uncertain. Trimming left V 1 base short and J 0 bases short, with 7 bases between. The CDR3 runs to 16 residues. From germline, CDR1 is SGHAT and CDR2 FQDESV (reference sequence).

In its sample, this clone was seen a few times. The chain couples TRBV28 to TRBJ1-2, with D possibly being TRBD1 (5 bases). Trimming shortened V by 2 bases and J by 8 bases, and 9 bases separated the two germline ends. The CDR3 is made up of 12 amino acids. CDR1 MDHEN and CDR2 SYDVKM come from the germline V gene. CDR3 amino acids: CASSLGGSGYTF. As DNA, the CDR3 is TGTGCCAGCAGTTTAGGGGGGAGCGGCTACACCTTC.

The rearrangement joins TRBV27 to TRBJ2-1; the match to TRBD2 covers 8 bases. Germline V CDR1 and CDR2: MNHEY, SMNVEV (reference sequence). V was clipped by 3 bases and J by 7 bases; unmatched bases: 5. This CDR3 contains 14 residues. DNA for the CDR3: TGTGCCAGCAGTTTGCGGGGGGCAACTAATGAGCAGTTCTTC. Translating gives CASSLRGATNEQFF.

This clone was observed a single time. The J gene is TRBJ2-7, the V gene TRBV11-2; no reliable D call. This CDR3 spans 16 amino acids. V gave up 1 base and J gave up 2 bases, with 15 bases separating them. The germline CDR1 and CDR2 sequences are SGHAT and FQNNGV. For the CDR3, the DNA is TGTGCCAGCAGCTTAGTGGATACACCAGTCCCCTACGAGCAGTACTTC. Translation: CASSLVDTPVPYEQYF.

CDR3 nucleotide sequence: TGCGCCAGCAGCTTGGAAGGCATATATAGCAATCAGCCCCAGCATTTT. Amino acid sequence: CASSLEGIYSNQPQHF. This chain links TRBV5-1 with TRBJ1-5, with D hard to call. CDR3 length equals 16 residues. The V gene's germline CDR1 is SGHRS and CDR2 YFSETQ. V gave up 0 bases and J gave up 0 bases, with 10 bases separating them.

Only one count was recorded for this clone. This CDR3 is CASSYLAGEETQYF. The CDR3 region has the DNA TGTGCCAGCAGTTACTTGGCAGGGGAAGAGACCCAGTACTTC. V and J are TRBV6-6 and TRBJ2-5; D might be TRBD1 (6 bases). Germline CDR1 is MNHNY and CDR2 is SVGAGI (reference sequence). The V and J ends lost 1 base and 3 bases respectively, with 9 bases between them. CDR3 size: 14 residues.

The J gene is TRBJ2-1, the V gene TRBV15; D call uncertain. Germline-derived CDR1 and CDR2 are LNHNV and YYDKDF (reference sequence). Trimming took 1 base from V and 9 from J, leaving 7 bases between them. The CDR3 runs 12 residues. The CDR3, as DNA: TGTGCCACCAGCAGAGCGCGCGGTGAGCAGTTCTTC. Encoded protein: CATSRARGEQFF.

The chain recombines TRBV30 with TRBJ1-1; D uncertain. With 2 bases removed from V and 5 bases from J, the gap between germline ends came to 9 bases. The CDR3 has 12 amino acids. Germline CDR1 GTSNPN, CDR2 SVGIG (reference sequence). The CDR3: CAWSSGWTEAFF. As DNA, the CDR3 is TGTGCCTGGAGTTCAGGTTGGACTGAAGCTTTCTTT.

The chain has TRBV28 and TRBJ1-4, with D unresolved. The germline V and J ends were trimmed by 5 bases and 5 bases, with 24 bases remaining between them. Germline V gene lookup returns CDR1 MDHEN and CDR2 SYDVKM. This CDR3 is built from 18 residues. The CDR3 bases are TGTGCCAGCAGTCCCCAGATGGTGTACAGTCGAGCCAATGAAAAACTGTTTTTT. This encodes CASSPQMVYSRANEKLFF.

V and J are TRBV30 and TRBJ1-5; 7 bases agree with TRBD1. With 5 bases clipped from V and 3 bases from J, the junction kept 4 bases outside the gene matches. CDR3 length equals 13 residues. Germline CDR1 reads GTSNPN; CDR2 reads SVGIG (reference sequence). CDR3 bases: TGTGCCTGGGCGACAGGGACCAATCAGCCCCAGCATTTT. Its translation: CAWATGTNQPQHF.

The chain combines TRBV11-2 with TRBJ2-1, with D unclear. The germline V and J ends were trimmed by 3 bases and 2 bases, with 11 bases remaining between them. The CDR3 has 15 residues. CDR1 SGHAT and CDR2 FQNNGV come from the germline V gene. CDR3 amino acids: CASSFGGVAYNEQFF. The CDR3 DNA is TGTGCCAGCAGCTTCGGTGGGGTGGCCTACAATGAGCAGTTCTTC. The full variable domain, with the rest looked up from reference TRBV11-2 and TRBJ2-1, is EAGVAQSPRYKIIEKRQSVAFWCNPISGHATLYWYQQILGQGPKLLIQFQNNGVVDDSQLPKDRFSAERLKGVDSTLKIQPAKLEDSAVYLCASSFGGVAYNEQFFGPGTRLTVL.

The V gene is TRBV27, the J gene TRBJ1-4; tentative D call: TRBD1 (5 bases). The V end lost 3 bases, the J end lost 8 bases, and 13 bases lay between the germline ends. The CDR3 spans 14 residues. Germline values: CDR1 MNHEY, CDR2 SMNVEV (reference sequence). CDR3 protein: CASSFGGVGEKLFF. CDR3 sequence (DNA): TGTGCCAGCAGTTTCGGGGGTGTGGGAGAAAAACTGTTTTTT.

About this clone itself: At one end the junction does not follow the germline gene, possibly because of a read error. V gene TRBV11-2 combines with J gene TRBJ1-2; tentatively, D is TRBD1 (6 bases). The CDR3 contains 13 residues. Germline-derived CDR1 and CDR2 are SGHAT and FQNNGV. The CDR3 nucleotides read TGTGCCAGCAGCTTAGATTTGGGGCGGGGGGCCGCCTTC. It specifies CASSLDLGRGAAF.

The gene calls are TRBV11-3 and TRBJ1-4; 9 nucleotides align to TRBD1. The length of the CDR3 is 14 residues. Germline assignment: CDR1 SGHNT and CDR2 YENEEA. V shed 10 bases, J shed 5 bases, and the junction held 8 bases outside the gene matches. In DNA form, the CDR3 reads TGTGCCACCCTGTCCGGGACAGGGAATGAAAAACTGTTTTTT. This encodes CATLSGTGNEKLFF.

This chain connects TRBV27 to TRBJ1-2; 7 positions match TRBD1. Germline CDR1 is MNHEY and CDR2 is SMNVEV (reference sequence). CDR3 length: 12 amino acids. Trimming took 6 bases from V and 5 from J; bases not matched to a gene: 3. The CDR3 loop reads CASSPGGYGYTF. The CDR3 nucleotides are TGTGCCAGCAGCCCAGGGGGGTATGGCTACACCTTC.